This TCR beta chain appears in the sequencing data of a study of blood T cell repertoires in COVID-19. Measured with immunoSEQ multiplex PCR; TCRdb has only the in-frame clones, and not every one. The repertoire includes over 200,000 clones, roughly four fifths of them detected once, and approximately 12% sits in the top ten. This clone showed up just once. Per germline, CDR1 SGHTA and CDR2 FQGTGA. The CDR3 loop spans 15 amino acids. V was shortened by 5 bases and J by 4 bases, with 15 bases between the two germline ends. The chain links TRBV7-3 to TRBJ1-3; D is unclear. The TCR comes from a woman aged 40 to 50 with acute or convalescent COVID-19. Sequenced sample: peripheral blood. The CDR3 DNA reads TGTGCCAGCAGCCCGGGAGGGAAACGAGGAAACACCATATATTTT. As protein: CASSPGGKRGNTIYF.